This T cell receptor beta chain was sequenced during a study of shared clonotypes between healthy human individuals. Libraries were prepared by immunoSEQ multiplex PCR; TCRdb keeps only in-frame clonotypes and omits some of them. In the table there are 2 million to 2.5 million clones, 90% to 97% of which are singletons. CDR3 length: 15 amino acids. V was clipped by 5 bases and J by 3 bases, with 19 bases between them. From germline, CDR1 is GTSNPN and CDR2 SVGIG (reference sequence). Sequences were obtained from naive CD4+ T cells sorted from blood. The subset: CD45RA+ positively selected. The V gene is TRBV30, the J gene TRBJ2-5; tentatively, D is TRBD2 (5 bases). This TCR derives from a man between 18 and 35 years old in good health. The CDR3 loop is CAWSPGERWKETQYF. The CDR3 DNA sequence: TGTGCCTGGTCCCCCGGGGAGCGCTGGAAAGAGACCCAGTACTTC.